This T cell receptor beta chain was captured in a study of blood T cell repertoires in COVID-19. Study-wide background: The study drew acute and convalescent COVID-19 samples from the United States, Italy and Spain. T cells, B-cell-depleted T cells, or PBMCs provided the cDNA or gDNA that served as material.

As originally analysed: Amplification from reference gene primers served as the basis for estimated nucleated cell counts. The method was immunoSEQ multiplex PCR; TCRdb's version includes in-frame clones alone and lacks a portion of them. From that table come the V and J calls and clone size; the DNA was used to work out D and trimming. The sample includes some 95,000 clones, roughly 85% of them seen just once. Germline V gene data show CDR1 as ENHRY and CDR2 as SYGVKD. V shed 7 bases and J shed 4 bases, with 16 bases lying between them. This CDR3 has 14 residues. The source material was peripheral blood. This TCR came from a man between 65 and 79 years old with acute or convalescent COVID-19. This rearrangement joins TRBV10-3 to TRBJ1-2; D is unresolved. The CDR3 reads CAINGDSESYGYTF. The CDR3 coding sequence is TGTGCCATCAATGGCGACTCGGAGTCCTATGGCTACACCTTC.